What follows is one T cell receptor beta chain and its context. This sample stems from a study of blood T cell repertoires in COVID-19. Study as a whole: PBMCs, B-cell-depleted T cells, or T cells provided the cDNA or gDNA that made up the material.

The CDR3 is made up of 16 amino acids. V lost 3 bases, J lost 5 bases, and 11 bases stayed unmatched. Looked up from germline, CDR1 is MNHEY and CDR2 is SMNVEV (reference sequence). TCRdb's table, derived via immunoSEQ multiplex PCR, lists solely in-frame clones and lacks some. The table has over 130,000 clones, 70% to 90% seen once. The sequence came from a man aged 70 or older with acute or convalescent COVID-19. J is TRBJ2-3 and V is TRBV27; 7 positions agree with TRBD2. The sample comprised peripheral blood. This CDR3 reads CASSFFGGGTGDTQYF. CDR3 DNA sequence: TGTGCCAGCAGTTTTTTTGGGGGAGGGACGGGAGATACGCAGTATTTT.